This TCR beta chain appears in the sequencing data of a study of yellow fever vaccine responses in identical twins. This clonotype was seen more than once but under ten times. Its antigen remains unknown. Overall study findings and caveats: It has been reported that, in twins, the vaccine T cell response seemed partly convergent and partly personalized.

Each CDR3 protein gets one entry after TCRdb re-called the RT-PCR reads with MiXCR. The sample has about 1,700 distinct CDR3 sequences, roughly 88% seen once. V was cut by 5 bases and J by 0 bases, with 6 bases left in between. The CDR3 is 13 residues long. Germline loops: CDR1 KGHDR, CDR2 SFDVKD. The V gene is TRBV24-1, the J gene TRBJ1-2; no firm D call. Sequencing used T cells from blood (PBMCs), unsorted or a sorted subset (not recorded which), obtained before or after yellow fever vaccination (not recorded which). The receptor comes from a young woman who received the yellow fever vaccine. CDR3 in DNA: TGTGCCACCAGTGTTCAGGCTAACTATGGCTACACCTTC. This encodes CATSVQANYGYTF.